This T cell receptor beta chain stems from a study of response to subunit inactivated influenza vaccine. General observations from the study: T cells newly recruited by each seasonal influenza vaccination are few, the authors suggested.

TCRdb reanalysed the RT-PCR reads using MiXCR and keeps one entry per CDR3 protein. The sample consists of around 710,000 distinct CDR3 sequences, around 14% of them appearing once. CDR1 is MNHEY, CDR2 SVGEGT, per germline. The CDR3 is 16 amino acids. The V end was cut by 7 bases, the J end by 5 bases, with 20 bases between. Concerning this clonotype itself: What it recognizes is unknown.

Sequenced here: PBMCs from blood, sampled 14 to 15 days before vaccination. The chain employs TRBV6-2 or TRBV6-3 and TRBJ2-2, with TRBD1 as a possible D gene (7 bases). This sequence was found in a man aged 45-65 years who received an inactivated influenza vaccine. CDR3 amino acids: CASTLQGGRGTGELFF. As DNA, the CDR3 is TGTGCCAGCACCCTACAAGGGGGCCGGGGGACCGGGGAGCTGTTTTTT.